These T cell receptor beta chains were read from a single sample in a study of blood T cell repertoires in COVID-19. Clones were read by immunoSEQ multiplex PCR, and TCRdb kept only the in-frame ones, dropping some. The sample lists around 78,000 clones; 90% were seen once. Sequencing used peripheral blood. These receptors all come from a woman in her fifties or sixties in a cohort sampled during active COVID-19. CDR3s include the opening cysteine and the closing phenylalanine or tryptophan. Each record gives: J gene, clone size, V gene, D gene, CDR3 protein, CDR3 DNA. A D gene is named only where the DNA matches it firmly. Clone sizes are given selectively: once, few, many, or a class where the clone is expanded.

j_call: TRBJ1-2
clone_size: .
v_call: TRBV27
d_call: .
cdr3_aa: CASSFLGLYGYTF
cdr3_nt: TGTGCCAGCAGTTTTCTGGGACTCTATGGCTACACCTTC

j_call: TRBJ2-7
clone_size: .
v_call: TRBV19
d_call: TRBD2
cdr3_aa: CASRVGGGLSYEQYF
cdr3_nt: TGTGCCAGTAGGGTAGGCGGGGGACTCTCCTACGAGCAGTACTTC

j_call: TRBJ2-1
clone_size: .
v_call: TRBV10-3
d_call: TRBD2
cdr3_aa: CAISESMASGDHNEQFF
cdr3_nt: TGTGCCATCAGTGAGTCGATGGCTAGCGGGGACCACAATGAGCAGTTCTTC

j_call: TRBJ2-4
clone_size: .
v_call: TRBV28
d_call: TRBD1
cdr3_aa: CASSLHGTGLDIQYF
cdr3_nt: TGTGCCAGCAGTTTACACGGGACAGGGTTAGACATTCAGTACTTC

j_call: TRBJ1-5
clone_size: .
v_call: TRBV28
d_call: .
cdr3_aa: CASSASSAGVGSNQPQHF
cdr3_nt: TGTGCCAGCAGCGCCTCCTCAGCAGGGGTCGGGAGCAATCAGCCCCAGCATTTT

j_call: TRBJ2-2
clone_size: .
v_call: TRBV4-1
d_call: TRBD2
cdr3_aa: CASSRRTSGSTGELFF
cdr3_nt: TGCGCCAGCAGCCGACGGACTAGCGGGAGTACCGGGGAGCTGTTTTTT

j_call: TRBJ1-3
clone_size: .
v_call: TRBV6-5
d_call: TRBD1
cdr3_aa: CASGGAQGAASYF
cdr3_nt: TGTGCCAGCGGCGGAGCACAGGGGGCGGCATCATATTTT

j_call: TRBJ1-5
clone_size: few
v_call: TRBV6-5
d_call: .
cdr3_aa: CASSYPTVSQPQHF
cdr3_nt: TGTGCCAGCAGTTACCCGACAGTATCTCAGCCCCAGCATTTT

j_call: TRBJ2-3
clone_size: .
v_call: TRBV20-1
d_call: .
cdr3_aa: CSASFRDLTDTQYF
cdr3_nt: TGCAGTGCTAGTTTCAGGGACTTAACAGATACGCAGTATTTT

j_call: TRBJ2-7
clone_size: .
v_call: TRBV7-8
d_call: .
cdr3_aa: CASSPGTSHEQYF
cdr3_nt: TGTGCCAGCAGCCCCGGGACATCCCACGAGCAGTACTTC

j_call: TRBJ2-3
clone_size: .
v_call: TRBV5-4
d_call: TRBD2
cdr3_aa: CASSLAIAGGTDTQYF
cdr3_nt: TGTGCCAGCAGCTTGGCCATAGCGGGAGGCACAGATACGCAGTATTTT

j_call: TRBJ1-1
clone_size: .
v_call: TRBV6-6
d_call: TRBD1
cdr3_aa: CASSKLGQGDTEAFF
cdr3_nt: TGTGCCAGCAGTAAATTGGGACAGGGGGACACTGAAGCTTTCTTT

j_call: TRBJ2-1
clone_size: .
v_call: TRBV19
d_call: .
cdr3_aa: CASSIPSSYNEQFF
cdr3_nt: TGTGCCAGTAGTATCCCTAGCTCGTACAATGAGCAGTTCTTC

j_call: TRBJ1-5
clone_size: .
v_call: TRBV5-3
d_call: TRBD1
cdr3_aa: CARSWGIDRDRDSNQPQHF
cdr3_nt: TGTGCCAGAAGCTGGGGAATCGACAGGGATCGGGACAGCAATCAGCCCCAGCATTTT

j_call: TRBJ2-3
clone_size: .
v_call: TRBV10-1
d_call: TRBD2
cdr3_aa: CASSEGRGRSDTQYF
cdr3_nt: TGCGCCAGCAGTGAGGGGAGGGGACGTTCCGATACGCAGTATTTT

j_call: TRBJ2-3
clone_size: .
v_call: TRBV15
d_call: TRBD2
cdr3_aa: CATSRGISGSGSTDTQYF
cdr3_nt: TGTGCCACCAGCAGAGGCATTAGCGGGAGTGGGAGCACAGATACGCAGTATTTT

j_call: TRBJ2-3
clone_size: .
v_call: TRBV3-1/TRBV3-2
d_call: TRBD2
cdr3_aa: CASSRTSATDTQYF
cdr3_nt: TGTGCCAGCAGCCGGACTAGCGCCACAGATACGCAGTATTTT

j_call: TRBJ1-4
clone_size: .
v_call: TRBV28
d_call: TRBD1
cdr3_aa: CASSRGIGGGAFEKLFF
cdr3_nt: TGTGCCAGCAGTCGGGGGATAGGAGGGGGCGCTTTTGAAAAACTGTTTTTT

j_call: TRBJ2-2
clone_size: few
v_call: TRBV18
d_call: TRBD2
cdr3_aa: CATRGGPGELFF
cdr3_nt: TGTGCCACCCGCGGGGGGCCCGGGGAGCTGTTTTTT

j_call: TRBJ2-5
clone_size: .
v_call: TRBV5-1
d_call: TRBD2
cdr3_aa: CASKSLAVQQETQYF
cdr3_nt: TGCGCCAGCAAATCTCTAGCGGTGCAACAAGAGACCCAGTACTTC

j_call: TRBJ2-1
clone_size: .
v_call: TRBV18
d_call: TRBD2
cdr3_aa: CASSPPLAGGMNEQFF
cdr3_nt: TGTGCCAGCTCACCCCCACTAGCGGGAGGAATGAATGAGCAGTTCTTC

j_call: TRBJ2-1
clone_size: .
v_call: TRBV5-4
d_call: TRBD2
cdr3_aa: CASSPGGNPSYNEQFF
cdr3_nt: TGTGCCAGCAGCCCGGGAGGGAATCCATCCTACAATGAGCAGTTCTTC

j_call: TRBJ2-2
clone_size: .
v_call: TRBV2
d_call: .
cdr3_aa: CASSVGQRGLGELFF
cdr3_nt: TGTGCCAGCAGTGTAGGACAGAGGGGCCTCGGGGAGCTGTTTTTT

j_call: TRBJ2-7
clone_size: .
v_call: TRBV2
d_call: TRBD1
cdr3_aa: CASTSGTVSYEQYF
cdr3_nt: TGTGCCAGCACCTCCGGGACAGTATCCTACGAGCAGTACTTC